The 16 T cell receptor beta chains in this list originate from one sample, sequenced in a study of beta chain features in type 1 diabetes. Whole-study results and caveats: In every one of the four CD4+ subsets, TCRB CDR3s were moderately but significantly shorter in Type 1 diabetes patients.

Expressed TCRB transcripts were sequenced after all isolated RNA was converted to cDNA. The data were produced by immunoSEQ multiplex PCR, yet TCRdb's version contains in-frame clones alone and is incomplete. The sample holds 300,000 to 350,000 clones; roughly 14% are singletons and the top ten take roughly 0.015%. No antigens are known for them. Sequencing was performed on naive CD4+ T cells from blood. The receptors come from a woman aged 18-35 years with type 1 diabetes.

This clone was observed a few times. The V and J genes are TRBV6-1 and TRBJ2-7, with a tentative D call TRBD1 (6 bases). The V gene's germline CDR1 is MNHNS and CDR2 SASEGT. With 7 bases removed from V and 2 bases from J, the gap between germline ends came to 12 bases. The CDR3 totals 13 residues. The CDR3 spells CASTVQGTYEQYF. The DNA for the CDR3 is TGTGCCAGCACGGTGCAGGGGACCTACGAGCAGTACTTC.

This clone occurred a few times. This rearrangement joins TRBV29-1 to TRBJ1-1; 7 bases align to TRBD1. Per the germline V gene, CDR1 is SQVTM and CDR2 is ANQGSEA. This CDR3 has 14 residues. V lost 5 bases, J lost 0 bases, and 6 bases stayed unmatched. The CDR3 nucleotides are TGCAGCGTTTGTATGACAGGGCTGAACACTGAAGCTTTCTTT. It specifies CSVCMTGLNTEAFF.

V is TRBV5-1 and J is TRBJ2-6; D gene uncertain. CDR1 is SGHRS, CDR2 YFSETQ, per germline. Trimming took 3 bases from V and 2 from J, leaving 9 bases between them. The CDR3 spans 15 residues. CDR3 protein: CASSSQVAGANVLTF. DNA of the CDR3: TGCGCCAGCAGCTCCCAGGTGGCTGGGGCCAACGTCCTGACTTTC.

The chain recombines TRBV29-1 with TRBJ2-3; possible D gene TRBD2, 6 bases. Trimming shortened V by 7 bases and J by 2 bases, and 16 bases separated the two germline ends. This CDR3 has 14 residues. Germline V gene sequence: CDR1 SQVTM, CDR2 ANQGSEA. The CDR3 is CSGRKAGHTDTQYF. The CDR3 nucleotides read TGCAGCGGGCGGAAAGCGGGTCACACAGATACGCAGTATTTT.

This sequence joins TRBV7-8 and TRBJ2-1; a possible D gene is TRBD2 (6 bases). This CDR3 comprises 16 residues. The germline CDR1 and CDR2 sequences are SGHVS and FQNEAQ. Trimming pared 2 bases from V and 2 bases from J, leaving 13 bases between. The CDR3 DNA reads TGTGCCAGCAGCTTATTTCAGGCGGGACCCTACAATGAGCAGTTCTTC. Protein sequence: CASSLFQAGPYNEQFF.

This clone was recorded a few times. This rearrangement joins TRBV30 to TRBJ2-5; D not resolved. The V gene's germline CDR1 is GTSNPN and CDR2 SVGIG (reference sequence). This CDR3 region has 11 residues. Trimming removed 0 bases at V and 5 bases at J, with 4 bases between. The CDR3 region is CAWSVGETQYF. The CDR3 DNA sequence: TGTGCCTGGAGTGTTGGCGAGACCCAGTACTTC.

Only a few counts were recorded for this clone. The V call is TRBV30, the J call TRBJ2-3; perhaps TRBD1 as D (6 bases). Germline CDR1 and CDR2: GTSNPN and SVGIG (reference sequence). Trimming removed 2 bases at V and 0 bases at J, with 12 bases between. This CDR3 spans 15 amino acids. The CDR3 bases are TGTGCCTGGAGTCAGGGGATAGCTAGCACAGATACGCAGTATTTT. The encoded protein is CAWSQGIASTDTQYF.

This rearrangement joins TRBV5-4 to TRBJ2-1; 11 positions agree with TRBD2. Germline values: CDR1 SGHNT, CDR2 YYREEE (reference sequence). This CDR3 has 16 amino acids. J was trimmed by 7 bases and V by 0 bases; bases with no gene match: 6. CDR3 loop: CASSLALLAGVNEQFF. DNA for the CDR3: TGTGCCAGCAGCTTGGCGCTACTAGCGGGAGTTAATGAGCAGTTCTTC.

This clone came up a few times. This chain links TRBV7-9 with TRBJ2-5; TRBD2 matches at 13 bases. CDR1 is SEHNR, CDR2 FQNEAQ, per germline (reference sequence). V shed 0 bases, J shed 5 bases, and the junction held 9 bases outside the gene matches. The CDR3 consists of 18 residues. The CDR3: CASSLAGTSGIMRETQYF. As DNA, the CDR3 is TGTGCCAGCAGCTTAGCGGGGACTAGCGGGATCATGCGGGAGACCCAGTACTTC. Filled out from reference TRBV7-9 and TRBJ2-5, the complete variable domain reads DTGVSQNPRHKITKRGQNVTFRCDPISEHNRLYWYRQTLGQGPEFLTYFQNEAQLEKSRLLSDRFSAERPKGSFSTLEIQRTEQGDSAMYLCASSLAGTSGIMRETQYFGPGTRLLVL.

V usage is TRBV30 and J usage is TRBJ1-5; 10 bases match TRBD1. With V trimmed by 2 bases and J by 4 bases, 5 bases remained unmatched. Germline lookup yields CDR1 GTSNPN and CDR2 SVGIG (reference sequence). The CDR3 loop spans 15 amino acids. The CDR3 protein is CAWSSGTGVNQPQHF. CDR3 DNA sequence: TGTGCCTGGAGTTCCGGGACAGGGGTTAATCAGCCCCAGCATTTT.

This clone was counted between two and nine times. The chain uses TRBV7-7 and TRBJ2-5; the D gene is possibly TRBD2 (5 bases). The V gene's germline CDR1 is SSHAT and CDR2 FNYEAQ (reference sequence). The V end was cut by 3 bases, the J end by 5 bases, with 10 bases between. The CDR3 is made up of 13 amino acids. The CDR3 DNA reads TGTGCCAGCAGCTTGAGGGTAGTGGAGACCCAGTACTTC. This gives the protein CASSLRVVETQYF. The variable domain in full, with the rest retrieved from reference TRBV7-7 and TRBJ2-5, is GAGVSQSPRYKVTKRGQDVTLRCDPISSHATLYWYQQALGQGPEFLTYFNYEAQPDKSGLPSDRFSAERPEGSISTLTIQRTEQRDSAMYRCASSLRVVETQYFGPGTRLLVL.

The rearrangement links TRBV11-2 to TRBJ2-7; 7 bases are shared with TRBD2. From germline, CDR1 is SGHAT and CDR2 FQNNGV. The CDR3 has 15 residues. V shed 5 bases and J 2 bases; nucleotides not matched to a gene: 9. The CDR3 reads CASSPPAGEPYEQYV. The DNA of the CDR3 is TGTGCCAGCAGCCCCCCGGCGGGAGAACCCTACGAGCAGTACGTC.

This clone was observed a handful of times. The V and J genes are TRBV5-4 and TRBJ1-1; TRBD1 agrees at 8 bases. V lost 4 bases, J lost 4 bases, and 15 bases stayed unmatched. The CDR3 is 17 residues long. The germline CDR1 and CDR2 sequences are SGHNT and YYREEE (reference sequence). DNA for the CDR3: TGTGCCAGCAGCATAGGACAGGGAAAGATCAGTGGCACTGAAGCTTTCTTT. Residues: CASSIGQGKISGTEAFF.

The V call is TRBV28, the J call TRBJ2-7; TRBD2 might be the D (6 bases). V lost 4 bases, J lost 2 bases, and 15 bases lay in between. The CDR3 consists of 15 residues. Germline CDR1 MDHEN, CDR2 SYDVKM. CDR3 in DNA: TGTGCCAGCAGTTCCGGTGGGACTCTACCCTACGAGCAGTACTTC. Residues: CASSSGGTLPYEQYF.

CDR3 region: CASRTDFNTEAFF. DNA of the CDR3: TGTGCCAGCAGGACAGATTTTAACACTGAAGCTTTCTTT. The J gene is TRBJ1-1, the V gene TRBV2, with TRBD1 as a possible D gene (5 bases). The germline CDR1 and CDR2 sequences are SNHLY and FYNNEI. This CDR3 has 13 amino acids. V was shortened by 6 bases and J by 2 bases, with 10 bases between the two germline ends. Based on the CDR3 plus reference TRBV2 and TRBJ1-1, the full variable domain is EPEVTQTPSHQVTQMGQEVILRCVPISNHLYFYWYRQILGQKVEFLVSFYNNEISEKSEIFDDQFSVERPDGSNFTLKIRSTKLEDSAMYFCASRTDFNTEAFFGQGTRLTVV.

The sample holds a few counts of this clone. V gene TRBV19 combines with J gene TRBJ2-1; 8 positions agree with TRBD2. The CDR3 loop spans 17 amino acids. Germline V CDR1 and CDR2: LNHDA, SQIVND (reference sequence). V was clipped by 5 bases and J by 0 bases; unmatched bases: 9. This CDR3 reads CASSLWTSFSSYNEQFF. CDR3 sequence (DNA): TGTGCCAGTAGTCTGTGGACTAGCTTCAGCTCCTACAATGAGCAGTTCTTC.